The rows below give T cell receptor beta chains drawn from one sample of a study of blood T cell repertoires in COVID-19. Assay: immunoSEQ multiplex PCR; the TCRdb copy retains only in-frame clones and omits some. Of a few hundred thousand clones detected, 70% to 90% appear once; the ten largest clones hold 5% to 6.5%. The material sequenced was peripheral blood. These receptors originate from a man aged 50-59 years with active or convalescent COVID-19. CDR3s include the opening cysteine and the closing phenylalanine or tryptophan.

v_call cdr3_aa
TRBV28 CASSLTGGTGNTIYF
TRBV2 CASSLGANVLTF
TRBV5-4 CASSAPGGYGYTF
TRBV30 CALREVKSYEQYF
TRBV19 CASSIDSSGLGAFF
TRBV18 CASSGTGINQPQHF
TRBV28 CASSLWQGNQPQHF
TRBV21-1 CASSKEKRRSSYEQYF
TRBV30 CAFRPPDRGRNGYTF
TRBV6-2/TRBV6-3 CASSLGQGARGRSQETQYF
TRBV18 CASSPQGGNTGELFF
TRBV3-1/TRBV3-2 CASSQGLGGSQEKLFF
TRBV11-2 CASSFGRSNEKLFF
TRBV6-1 CASSAPTGVLLDEQFF
TRBV7-2 CASSPGTTYNEQFF
TRBV6-2/TRBV6-3 CASSYLGQLSNQPQHF
TRBV11-2 CASSTRQVWDTEAFF
TRBV6-5 CASSFAQMRHVLTF
TRBV29-1 CSVNTGGGEQYF
TRBV5-6 CASSLGSGAYEQYF
TRBV6-1 CASSESGTGVDYGYTF
TRBV7-9 CASSPGETTNEKLFF
TRBV29-1 CSVEEGTGAFF
TRBV18 CASSPPGLGIYEQYF
TRBV7-9 CASSLGSGGYTF
TRBV30 CAWSMSVGGKETQYF
TRBV5-5 CASTYTGTDYEQYF
TRBV9 CASTRTSVYNEQFF
TRBV7-8 CASSLGRVAGVEQYF
TRBV19 CASSIAGGPTGELFF
TRBV6-2/TRBV6-3 CASSSIAGVTGELFF
TRBV15 CATSRGTSGNYNEQFF
TRBV7-9 CASSTGGINEQFF
TRBV28 CATTDPRSPLHF
TRBV19 CASSIVLTGSAGYTF
TRBV12-5 CASGSTSGRLYEQYF
TRBV6-5 CASGQTNTEAFF
TRBV16 CASSQSGTSNQPQHF
TRBV16 CASSQLEQGLYGYTF
TRBV10-2 CASRGGQGVGGYTF
TRBV5-8 CASSLGQSDSPLHF
TRBV20-1 CSARPADTQYF
TRBV7-9 CASSLDTYGYTF
TRBV7-3 CASSPTGVNTEAFF
TRBV29-1 CSVPLAEPGTDTQYF
TRBV6-5 CASIRIRHMNTEAFF
TRBV2 CASYTGQGLEKLFF
TRBV28 CASSEPPSNTEAFF
TRBV3-1/TRBV3-2 CASSQVLAGVGFNEQFF